Each of the 29 T cell receptor beta chains below was sequenced from the same sample in a study of T cells in Graves' hyperthyroidism and ophthalmopathy (dated by TCRdb to about 2019). The receptor library was made with multiplex PCR. Sequencing was carried out with an Illumina HiSeq 2000. TCR beta CDR3 regions were amplified from RNA transcripts. A first-round RT-PCR of the TCR CDR3 used the HTBI primer set with the Qiagen OneStep RT-PCR kit. The raw public reads went through TCRdb reprocessing: fastp at Q25, MiXCR clone calling, in-frame beta chains kept. Rows with one shared CDR3 protein collapse into an entry with the most common genes and DNA. This sample has around 720,000 distinct CDR3 sequences in its table, and about a third of those were observed once. Roughly 30% of the sample is taken by the ten largest. Sequenced material: blood. The receptors shown here come from a woman aged 40-49 years with Graves' hyperthyroidism.

This clonotype was seen a few times. The chain links TRBV12-3 or TRBV12-4 to TRBJ1-5; TRBD1 matches 7 bases. The V gene end was trimmed by 3 bases and the J gene end by 2 bases; junction bases not matched to a gene: 10. This CDR3 contains 17 residues. The CDR3 here is CASSFGDRARGNQPQHF. As DNA, the CDR3 is TGTGCCAGCAGTTTCGGTGACAGGGCAAGGGGCAATCAGCCCCAGCATTTT.

The V call is TRBV29-1, the J call TRBJ1-1; a weak D match, TRBD1 (5 bases). Germline V gives CDR1 SQVTM, CDR2 ANQGSEA. This CDR3 contains 16 residues. The V end was cut by 5 bases, the J end by 4 bases, with 23 bases between. The CDR3 nucleotides read TGCAGCGTTTGGGGGGGTCGGACCGTTGTCAGCACTGAAGCTTTCTTT. Translation gives CSVWGGRTVVSTEAFF.

Many counts were recorded for this clonotype. The CDR3: CASSELSRFTPSDLSQETQYF. DNA for the CDR3: TGCGCCAGCAGTGAGTTGTCAAGGTTTACCCCATCCGATTTGTCCCAAGAGACCCAGTACTTC. The gene calls are TRBV10-1 and TRBJ2-5, with D unresolved. Deletions cut 1 base from V and 1 base from J, with 28 bases between. The CDR3 extends over 21 amino acids. Germline V CDR1 and CDR2: WNHNN, SYGVQD (reference sequence).

The chain couples TRBV20-1 to TRBJ2-6; D remains ambiguous. CDR3 length equals 13 residues. Germline V CDR1 and CDR2: DFQATT, SNEGSKA (reference sequence). Between the trimmed V and J ends, which lost 3 bases and 3 bases, there was a span of 6 bases. As DNA, the CDR3 is TGCAGTGCTAGGGAAAATGGGGCCAACGTCCTGACTTTC. Residues: CSARENGANVLTF.

Only a few counts were recorded for this clonotype. The J gene is TRBJ2-5, the V gene TRBV7-6, with a tentative D call TRBD2 (5 bases). The last part of the DNA fits TRBJ2-1 better; the J call may be wrong. The CDR3 is made up of 13 amino acids. The germline CDR1 and CDR2 sequences are SGHVS and FNYEAQ. This CDR3 is CASRDSSYNEQFF. Here the CDR3 DNA reads TGTGCCAGCAGGGACTCCTCCTACAATGAGCAGTTCTTC.

This clonotype was recorded at least ten times. The genes are TRBV5-1 and TRBJ2-5; D uncertain. V lost 4 bases, J lost 2 bases, and 6 bases lay in between. Germline V gives CDR1 SGHRS, CDR2 YFSETQ. This CDR3 is built from 12 residues. DNA for the CDR3: TGCGCCAGCAGCGTACGACAAGAGACCCAGTACTTC. Amino acids: CASSVRQETQYF.

In its sample, this clonotype was seen a few times. This chain joins TRBV6-5 and TRBJ1-1, with D possibly being TRBD1 (6 bases). Germline loops: CDR1 MNHEY, CDR2 SVGAGI. The V gene lost 6 bases and the J gene lost 4 bases, with 15 bases spanning the gap. CDR3 size: 14 residues. For the CDR3, the DNA is TGTGCCAGCAGCCAATGGGTAGGGGGCACTGAAGCTTTCTTT. It encodes CASSQWVGGTEAFF.

This clonotype has at least ten counts. The chain recombines TRBV7-3 with TRBJ2-7; possibly TRBD1 or TRBD2 for D (5 bases each). This CDR3 spans 13 amino acids. Germline V gives CDR1 SGHTA, CDR2 FQGTGA. Deletions cut 3 bases from V and 6 bases from J, with 12 bases between. The CDR3 loop is CASSFSVRGEQYF. CDR3 nucleotides: TGTGCCAGCAGCTTTTCGGTGAGGGGCGAGCAGTACTTC. Supplemented by reference TRBV7-3 and TRBJ2-7, the full variable domain reads GAGVSQTPSNKVTEKGKYVELRCDPISGHTALYWYRQSLGQGPEFLIYFQGTGAADDSGLPNDRFFAVRPEGSVSTLKIQRTERGDSAVYLCASSFSVRGEQYFGPGTRLTVT.

This clonotype was found many times. The V gene is TRBV20-1, the J gene TRBJ2-5, with D unresolved. This CDR3 region has 10 residues. The V gene lost 6 bases and the J gene lost 3 bases, with 5 bases spanning the gap. Per the germline V gene, CDR1 is DFQATT and CDR2 is SNEGSKA (reference sequence). CDR3 DNA sequence: TGCAGTGCACCGAAAGAGACCCAGTACTTC. Its protein product is CSAPKETQYF.

This clonotype was recorded at least ten times. V usage is TRBV20-1 and J usage is TRBJ1-6; no reliable D call. Germline CDR1 and CDR2: DFQATT and SNEGSKA (reference sequence). The V end lost 4 bases, the J end lost 3 bases, and 10 bases lay between the germline ends. There are 14 residues in the CDR3. CDR3 region: CSATRAYYNSPLHF. CDR3 nucleotide sequence: TGCAGTGCTACTAGGGCCTACTATAATTCACCCCTCCACTTT.

The chain employs TRBV6-6 and TRBJ1-6, with 8 bases matching TRBD1. Germline V CDR1 and CDR2: MNHNY, SVGAGI (reference sequence). The CDR3 is 14 amino acids. The V and J ends lost 6 bases and 5 bases, in that order; junction bases with no gene match: 3. The CDR3 reads CASRDRVNNSPLHF. DNA of the CDR3: TGTGCCAGCAGGGACAGGGTTAATAATTCACCCCTCCACTTT.

Points on this clonotype: A much larger clone is a single base away; this may be a read error. The V gene is TRBV7-2, the J gene TRBJ2-7, with D perhaps TRBD1 (5 bases). Gene TRBJ2-1 matches the end of the DNA better, so the J call may be wrong. The CDR3 has 17 residues. Germline V CDR1 and CDR2: SGHTA, FQGNSA. The CDR3 reads CASSLGVGLLYQETQFF. CDR3 DNA: TGTGCCAGCAGCTTAGGCGTGGGGCTATTGTACCAAGAGACCCAGTTCTTC.

This rearrangement joins TRBV9 to TRBJ2-2; a weak D match, TRBD1 (5 bases). Trimming pared 0 bases from V and 3 bases from J, leaving 9 bases between. The CDR3 has 15 residues. Looked up from germline, CDR1 is SGDLS and CDR2 is YYNGEE. CDR3 bases: TGTGCCAGCAGCGTAGAAGGGGATTACACCGGGGAGCTGTTTTTT. Protein sequence: CASSVEGDYTGELFF. Combining the CDR3 with reference TRBV9 and TRBJ2-2 gives the whole variable domain DSGVTQTPKHLITATGQRVTLRCSPRSGDLSVYWYQQSLDQGLQFLIQYYNGEERAKGNILERFSAQQFPDLHSELNLSSLELGDSALYFCASSVEGDYTGELFFGEGSRLTVL.

This clonotype was recorded many times. The chain is built from TRBV6-6 and TRBJ1-5; D is unclear. The V end was cut by 2 bases, the J end by 4 bases, with 6 bases between. Per germline, CDR1 MNHNY and CDR2 SVGAGI (reference sequence). The CDR3 runs 13 residues. The CDR3 sequence: CASSYTNNQPQHF. In DNA form, the CDR3 reads TGTGCCAGCAGTTACACTAATAATCAGCCCCAGCATTTT.

The chain recombines TRBV7-2 with TRBJ2-7; perhaps D is TRBD1 or TRBD2 (5 bases each). This CDR3 spans 16 amino acids. Between the trimmed V and J ends, which lost 5 bases and 3 bases, there was a span of 20 bases. Looked up from germline, CDR1 is SGHTA and CDR2 is FQGNSA. The CDR3 region has the DNA TGTGCCAGCAGCCCCGCGGGTCCGCCAGGGTACTACGAGCAGTACTTC. Its translation: CASSPAGPPGYYEQYF.

The chain uses TRBV11-1 and TRBJ2-5, with 8 bases fitting TRBD2. V dropped 5 bases and J dropped 5; count of bases not matched to a gene: 10. This CDR3 comprises 15 residues. CDR1 SGHAT and CDR2 FQDESV come from the germline V gene (reference sequence). The CDR3 region is CASSRPGLGGETQYF. CDR3 coding DNA: TGTGCCAGCAGCCGTCCGGGACTAGGGGGGGAGACCCAGTACTTC.

There are many counts of this clonotype. J is TRBJ1-2 and V is TRBV7-9, with D maybe TRBD1 (5 bases). CDR1 is SEHNR and CDR2 is FQNEAQ in the germline V gene (reference sequence). The ends were cut back, 0 bases at V and 6 bases at J, with 14 bases in the middle. The CDR3 contains 15 residues. The CDR3 region is CASSLADSPRNGYTF. CDR3 DNA: TGTGCCAGCAGCTTAGCTGACAGCCCTCGGAATGGCTACACCTTC.

CDR3 in amino acids: CAWSVEGRSPLHF. The DNA of the CDR3 is TGTGCCTGGAGTGTAGAGGGGAGGTCACCCCTCCACTTT. The chain couples TRBV7-9 to TRBJ1-6; the D gene is possibly TRBD1 (5 bases). Trimming cost V 11 bases and J 10 bases, with 18 bases left between them. This CDR3 contains 13 residues. Germline V CDR1 and CDR2: SEHNR, FQNEAQ (reference sequence). Full variable domain (remainder filled in from reference TRBV7-9 and TRBJ1-6): DTGVSQNPRHKITKRGQNVTFRCDPISEHNRLYWYRQTLGQGPEFLTYFQNEAQLEKSRLLSDRFSAERPKGSFSTLEIQRTEQGDSAMYLCAWSVEGRSPLHFGNGTRLTVT.

The chain carries TRBV6-6 and TRBJ1-1; D might be TRBD1 (5 bases). The germline V gene has CDR1 MNHNY and CDR2 SVGAGI (reference sequence). V was cut by 7 bases and J by 6 bases, with 24 bases left in between. The CDR3 spans 16 residues. As DNA, the CDR3 is TGTGCCAGCACAGACCTTAAAGAGCGGGGGTACGCTGAAGCTTTCTTT. This encodes CASTDLKERGYAEAFF.

This clonotype was picked up a small number of times. The chain has TRBV7-2 and TRBJ1-5; D not certain. CDR1 is SGHTA and CDR2 is FQGNSA in the germline V gene. This CDR3 contains 15 residues. The V gene lost 5 bases and the J gene lost 0 bases, with 11 bases spanning the gap. The DNA for the CDR3 is TGTGCCAGCAGCCAAGAAGGGTATAGCAATCAGCCCCAGCATTTT. This sequence encodes CASSQEGYSNQPQHF.

As concerns this clonotype: Germline is not matched at one junction end, which may reflect a read error. The rearrangement uses TRBV6-6 and TRBJ1-1; D gene ambiguous. Germline V lookup: CDR1 MNHNY, CDR2 SVGAGI (reference sequence). This CDR3 has 14 residues. For the CDR3, the DNA is TGTGCCAGCAGTGAGTCAGGAGGGAACGCTGAAGCTTTCTTT. Its translation is CASSESGGNAEAFF.

The chain links TRBV13 to TRBJ2-7; D may be TRBD1 or TRBD2 (5 bases each). Between the trimmed V and J ends, which lost 5 bases and 0 bases, there was a span of 17 bases. The CDR3 is made up of 16 amino acids. In germline, CDR1 is PRHDT, CDR2 FYEKMQ (reference sequence). The CDR3, as DNA: TGTGCCAGCAGCATTTTGACCGGGACCCGCTCCTACGAGCAGTACTTC. Amino acid sequence: CASSILTGTRSYEQYF.

V is TRBV12-3 or TRBV12-4 and J is TRBJ2-2; no clear D gene. The V and J ends lost 4 bases and 0 bases respectively, with 9 bases between them. This CDR3 comprises 15 residues. The CDR3 is CASSYYLANTGELFF. DNA for the CDR3: TGTGCCAGCAGTTACTACCTAGCGAACACCGGGGAGCTGTTTTTT.

The table lists this clonotype with many counts. This chain uses TRBV7-9 with TRBJ1-2; the D gene is possibly TRBD1 (5 bases). The length of the CDR3 is 13 residues. From germline, CDR1 is SEHNR and CDR2 FQNEAQ (reference sequence). V lost 5 bases and J 6 bases, leaving 13 bases between the germline ends. DNA for the CDR3: TGTGCCAGCAGCCGTCCCCGGGGGGATGGCTACACCTTC. Translating it yields CASSRPRGDGYTF.

This clonotype was observed a handful of times. The chain employs TRBV19 and TRBJ1-1; TRBD1 agrees at 7 bases. Germline CDR1 and CDR2: LNHDA and SQIVND (reference sequence). This CDR3 is built from 16 residues. V lost 9 bases and J lost 1; bases outside the gene matches: 14. DNA for the CDR3: TGTGCCAGCAGCTTGGATGCTGGACAGGAGAACACTGAAGCTTTCTTT. As protein: CASSLDAGQENTEAFF. Complete variable domain (other parts from reference TRBV19 and TRBJ1-1): DGGITQSPKYLFRKEGQNVTLSCEQNLNHDAMYWYRQDPGQGLRLIYYSQIVNDFQKGDIAEGYSVSREKKESFPLTVTSAQKNPTAFYLCASSLDAGQENTEAFFGQGTRLTVV.

This clonotype came up many times. The rearrangement links TRBV10-3 to TRBJ2-6; D ambiguous. Germline lookup yields CDR1 ENHRY and CDR2 SYGVKD. V shed 3 bases and J shed 0 bases, with 15 bases lying between them. This CDR3 has 18 amino acids. The CDR3 loop reads CAISDQVGLRSGANVLTF. CDR3 nucleotides: TGTGCCATCAGTGACCAGGTAGGATTGCGCTCTGGGGCCAACGTCCTGACTTTC.

V usage is TRBV24-1 and J usage is TRBJ2-7, with a tentative D call TRBD2 (5 bases). The CDR3 has 14 residues. Trimming stripped 8 bases from V and 2 bases from J, with 15 bases between. The V gene's germline CDR1 is KGHDR and CDR2 SFDVKD. In DNA, the CDR3 is TGTGCCACCAATGACAACACCGGGACCTACGAGCAGTACTTC. It is translated as CATNDNTGTYEQYF.

The chain links TRBV12-3 or TRBV12-4 to TRBJ1-5, with D unresolved. Deletions cut 6 bases from V and 5 bases from J, with 17 bases between. The CDR3 length is 15 residues. The DNA for the CDR3 is TGTGCCAGCAGCTCGGACGGCGGGGTGTATCAGCCCCAGCATTTT. Amino acid sequence: CASSSDGGVYQPQHF.

This clonotype occurred a few times. V gene TRBV7-3 combines with J gene TRBJ2-5; 8 nucleotides match TRBD2. The assigned J gene may be wrong: the sequence end matches TRBJ2-1 better. CDR1 and CDR2 from the germline V gene are SGHTA and FQGTGA. The CDR3 totals 15 residues. The CDR3 sequence is CASSLGLAGHNEQFF. The CDR3 DNA reads as TGTGCCAGCAGCTTAGGTCTAGCGGGTCACAATGAGCAGTTCTTC.